A selection of T cell receptor beta chains follows, all from one sample in a study of response to subunit inactivated influenza vaccine. TCRdb reprocessed the RT-PCR reads via MiXCR and lists one record per CDR3 protein. The sample has about 570,000 distinct CDR3 sequences; about 11% are singletons. The same data also went into a second study, on T cells expressing NK-cell markers.

The sequencing here drew on PBMCs from blood, taken on the day of vaccination. These receptors all come from a man aged 50-60 years who received an inactivated influenza vaccine. Both conserved end residues are trimmed from each CDR3. Each record gives: V gene, CDR3 protein.

v_call: TRBV4-3; cdr3_aa: ASSPKSATNEKLF
v_call: TRBV5-1; cdr3_aa: ASSLVRGRWSTEAF
v_call: TRBV10-3; cdr3_aa: AISESPLAGEMRNEQF
v_call: TRBV28; cdr3_aa: ASSPSTDRGYEQY
v_call: TRBV7-2; cdr3_aa: ASSKSGGYGYT
v_call: TRBV19; cdr3_aa: ASSIEGSGRYEQY
v_call: TRBV6-2/TRBV6-3; cdr3_aa: ASSSDGVTYGYT
v_call: TRBV7-6; cdr3_aa: ASSLARNEKLF
v_call: TRBV27; cdr3_aa: ASSFMGIKGETQY
v_call: TRBV5-1; cdr3_aa: ASSPTGDSGNTIY
v_call: TRBV7-9; cdr3_aa: ASSLSGLTSTDTQY
v_call: TRBV27; cdr3_aa: ASSPGTLKTQY